Listed here are 29 T cell receptor beta chains from one sample, sequenced in a study of CD8 T cells in ankylosing spondylitis. TCRdb ran MiXCR on the 5' RACE reads and lists one entry per CDR3 protein. Here the sample spans about 69,000 distinct CDR3 sequences, approximately 5% being singletons. The sequencing input was blood, either unsorted or a sorted T cell fraction (not recorded which). The source of these receptors is a male donor with ankylosing spondylitis or in good health (not recorded which).

This clonotype was seen ten or more times. This chain connects TRBV5-1 to TRBJ2-7; no clear D gene. The germline gives CDR1 SGHRS, CDR2 YFSETQ. Trimming pared 0 bases from V and 2 bases from J, leaving 6 bases between. The CDR3 is made up of 13 amino acids. The CDR3 is CASSLAATYEQYF. CDR3 bases: TGCGCCAGCAGCTTGGCAGCCACCTACGAGCAGTACTTC.

Many counts were recorded for this clonotype. This chain uses TRBV18 with TRBJ2-1; possibly TRBD1 for D (7 bases). Germline assignment: CDR1 KGHSH and CDR2 LQKENI. The ends were cut back, 0 bases at V and 4 bases at J, with 16 bases in the middle. The CDR3 covers 17 residues. In DNA form, the CDR3 reads TGTGCCAGCTCACCACCGAGGTCGCCAGGGGGGTACAATGAGCAGTTCTTC. Translating gives CASSPPRSPGGYNEQFF.

This clonotype was seen at least ten times. CDR3 region: CSASRDTDSYEQYF. In DNA form, the CDR3 reads TGCAGTGCTAGTAGGGACACAGACTCCTACGAGCAGTACTTC. This chain connects TRBV20-1 to TRBJ2-7, with a tentative D call TRBD1 (6 bases). Germline V gene sequence: CDR1 DFQATT, CDR2 SNEGSKA (reference sequence). The CDR3 has 14 amino acids. Trimming stripped 3 bases from V and 0 bases from J, with 12 bases between.

At least ten counts were recorded for this clonotype. This chain connects TRBV29-1 to TRBJ2-1; D remains unclear. The ends were cut back, 4 bases at V and 7 bases at J, with 5 bases in the middle. The CDR3 runs to 10 residues. From germline, CDR1 is SQVTM and CDR2 ANQGSEA. CDR3 DNA: TGCAGCGTTGGGACGAATGAGCAGTTCTTC. This translates into CSVGTNEQFF.

This clonotype was recorded many times. This chain links TRBV29-1 with TRBJ1-2; TRBD1 might be the D (6 bases). Germline CDR1 SQVTM, CDR2 ANQGSEA. This CDR3 is 13 amino acids long. The ends were cut back, 4 bases at V and 2 bases at J, with 11 bases in the middle. The CDR3 here is CSVGTTGNYGYTF. CDR3 nucleotides: TGCAGCGTTGGGACGACAGGCAACTATGGCTACACCTTC.

Ten or more counts support this clonotype. The chain combines TRBV7-6 with TRBJ1-6, with a possible D match to TRBD1 (6 bases). CDR1 is SGHVS and CDR2 is FNYEAQ in the germline V gene. The V end was cut by 5 bases, the J end by 8 bases, with 13 bases between. The CDR3 has 14 residues. The CDR3 DNA sequence: TGTGCCAGCAGCCCGACAGGAGTGGATTCACCCCTCCACTTT. The encoded protein is CASSPTGVDSPLHF. Supplemented by reference TRBV7-6 and TRBJ1-6, the full variable domain reads GAGVSQSPRYKVTKRGQDVALRCDPISGHVSLYWYRQALGQGPEFLTYFNYEAQQDKSGLPNDRFSAERPEGSISTLTIQRTEQRDSAMYRCASSPTGVDSPLHFGNGTRLTVT.

There are many counts of this clonotype. DNA for the CDR3: TGCAGCGTTGCTGGACAGTTGGGGGTCGGCCAGTACTTC. It translates to CSVAGQLGVGQYF. V gene TRBV29-1 combines with J gene TRBJ2-5; maybe TRBD1 (6 bases). The CDR3 is made up of 13 amino acids. V lost 4 bases, J lost 10 bases, and 19 bases lay in between. Looked up from germline, CDR1 is SQVTM and CDR2 is ANQGSEA.

This clonotype has at least ten counts. The chain has TRBV10-1 and TRBJ2-3; D not certain. The CDR3 has 14 amino acids. The ends were cut back, 3 bases at V and 5 bases at J, with 12 bases in the middle. Per the germline V gene, CDR1 is WNHNN and CDR2 is SYGVQD (reference sequence). CDR3 residues: CASSEIRVGDTQYF. DNA for the CDR3: TGCGCCAGCAGTGAAATTCGAGTAGGAGATACGCAGTATTTT.

This clonotype has ten or more counts. The rearrangement links TRBV13 to TRBJ2-3; 7 nucleotides agree with TRBD2. This CDR3 region has 17 residues. V shed 4 bases, J shed 2 bases, and the junction held 12 bases outside the gene matches. Germline V lookup: CDR1 PRHDT, CDR2 FYEKMQ (reference sequence). The CDR3 nucleotides are TGTGCCAGCAGCTCCTTTAGCGGGCCTACCACCACAGATACGCAGTATTTT. It specifies CASSSFSGPTTTDTQYF.

The table lists this clonotype with many counts. The rearrangement joins TRBV5-1 to TRBJ2-2, with D possibly being TRBD1 (6 bases). Per germline, CDR1 SGHRS and CDR2 YFSETQ. With 3 bases removed from V and 4 bases from J, the gap between germline ends came to 13 bases. This CDR3 contains 15 residues. CDR3 nucleotides: TGCGCCAGCAGCTGGGACAACCTCCCCACCGGGGAGCTGTTTTTT. Translated: CASSWDNLPTGELFF.

A remark on this clonotype: A much more abundant neighbour one base away suggests this may be a read error. The chain joins TRBV2 to TRBJ2-5, with 11 bases aligning to TRBD2. Per the germline V gene, CDR1 is SNHLY and CDR2 is FYNNEI. V lost 10 bases and J lost 5; bases outside the gene matches: 6. The CDR3 runs to 13 residues. CDR3 coding DNA: TGTGCCAACAGGGCTAGCGGGGGGGAGACCCAGTACTTC. Protein sequence: CANRASGGETQYF.

This clonotype was picked up many times. The gene calls are TRBV20-1 and TRBJ2-2; D possibly corresponds to TRBD2 (7 bases). CDR1 is DFQATT, CDR2 SNEGSKA, per germline (reference sequence). This CDR3 is built from 14 residues. Trimming took off 6 bases at V and 6 bases at J, with 17 bases between the two ends. The CDR3 sequence is CSANRGGSAGELFF. The CDR3 nucleotides are TGCAGTGCCAATAGGGGGGGCTCGGCCGGGGAGCTGTTTTTT.

This clonotype showed up many times. J is TRBJ2-3 and V is TRBV5-1; D is ambiguous. Trimming took 4 bases from V and 6 from J, leaving 15 bases between them. Germline V gives CDR1 SGHRS, CDR2 YFSETQ. The CDR3 has 14 amino acids. The CDR3 protein is CASSQTNTPDTQYF. CDR3 DNA sequence: TGCGCCAGCAGCCAGACAAACACCCCGGATACGCAGTATTTT.

This clonotype came up many times. The chain joins TRBV5-1 to TRBJ2-3; 9 bases fit TRBD1. V dropped 0 bases and J dropped 1; count of bases not matched to a gene: 6. The CDR3 length is 17 residues. The germline CDR1 and CDR2 sequences are SGHRS and YFSETQ. The DNA of the CDR3 is TGCGCCAGCAGCTTGGCCTACCGACAGGGGGGCACAGATACGCAGTATTTT. It codes for CASSLAYRQGGTDTQYF.

This clonotype was counted ten times or more. The rearrangement joins TRBV7-3 to TRBJ2-3; 11 bases are a match to TRBD2. Germline assignment: CDR1 SGHTA and CDR2 FQGTGA. This CDR3 spans 15 amino acids. After removal of 3 bases from V and 6 bases from J, the junction contained 5 bases not matched to a gene. CDR3 region: CASSFSGGASDTQYF. The CDR3 nucleotides read TGTGCCAGCAGCTTTAGCGGGGGGGCCTCGGATACGCAGTATTTT.

This clonotype has ten or more counts. The J gene is TRBJ2-1, the V gene TRBV29-1; 9 nucleotides match TRBD2. V shed 2 bases, J shed 10 bases, and the junction held 15 bases outside the gene matches. The CDR3 covers 16 residues. Germline values: CDR1 SQVTM, CDR2 ANQGSEA. DNA for the CDR3: TGCAGCGTTGAACTGGGCCTAGCGGGGAGGTGGGAAGAGCAGTTCTTC. Protein product: CSVELGLAGRWEEQFF.

The table lists this clonotype with many counts. The chain has TRBV23-1 and TRBJ2-4, with D perhaps matching TRBD1 (5 bases). TRBV23-1 is flagged as an ORF with uncertain function. The length of the CDR3 is 16 residues. Deletions cut 3 bases from V and 7 bases from J, with 19 bases between. The CDR3: CASSHPDARADNIQYF. As DNA, the CDR3 is TGCGCCAGCAGTCACCCGGACGCCAGGGCTGATAACATTCAGTACTTC.

This clonotype has only a few counts. A much larger clone differs by one base, so this may be a read error. The genes are TRBV3-1 and TRBJ2-7; a possible D gene is TRBD2 (6 bases). The CDR3 is 15 amino acids. In germline, CDR1 is LGHDT, CDR2 YNNKEL (reference sequence). The V end lost 7 bases, the J end lost 1 base, and 17 bases lay between the germline ends. This chain's CDR3 is CASTPPGLASYEQYF. The CDR3 nucleotides read TGTGCCAGCACCCCCCCGGGGCTAGCGTCCTACGAGCAGTACTTC.

In this sample, this clonotype turned up many times. The chain combines TRBV5-1 with TRBJ2-2, with D possibly matching TRBD1 (5 bases). Trimming removed 0 bases from V and 4 bases from J, with 13 bases in between. Per germline, CDR1 SGHRS and CDR2 YFSETQ. This CDR3 region has 16 residues. The CDR3: CASSLEGSLATGELFF. CDR3 in DNA: TGCGCCAGCAGCTTGGAGGGGTCCCTGGCCACCGGGGAGCTGTTTTTT.

This clonotype was recorded at least ten times. The chain is built from TRBV4-1 and TRBJ1-5, with 10 bases lining up with TRBD1. The J segment lost 6 bases and the V segment lost 4 bases, leaving 6 bases of the junction unmatched. Germline V gene lookup returns CDR1 MGHRA and CDR2 YSYEKL. CDR3 length: 15 residues. The CDR3 coding sequence is TGCGCCAGCAGCCCGGGACAGGGGACCGGTCAGCCCCAGCATTTT. This sequence encodes CASSPGQGTGQPQHF.

There are many counts of this clonotype. The chain joins TRBV28 to TRBJ2-3, with 12 positions matching TRBD2. The CDR3 has 16 residues. CDR1 MDHEN and CDR2 SYDVKM come from the germline V gene. The V and J ends lost 6 bases and 2 bases, in that order; junction bases with no gene match: 6. This chain's CDR3 is CASSLPSGGATDTQYF. In DNA, the CDR3 is TGTGCCAGCAGCCTCCCTAGCGGGGGGGCCACAGATACGCAGTATTTT.

This clonotype was observed many times. V is TRBV20-1 and J is TRBJ2-1, with TRBD2 matching over 12 bases. Per the germline V gene, CDR1 is DFQATT and CDR2 is SNEGSKA (reference sequence). CDR3 length equals 15 residues. The CDR3 bases are TGCAGCGACCGACTAGCGGGAGTCTCCTACAATGAGCAGTTCTTC. It translates to CSDRLAGVSYNEQFF.

This clonotype was found many times. V and J are TRBV6-1 and TRBJ2-7, with 8 bases fitting TRBD1. The junction had 7 bases not matched to a gene; V was cut back by 6 bases and J by 0 bases. Looked up from germline, CDR1 is MNHNS and CDR2 is SASEGT. This CDR3 is 15 amino acids long. In nucleotides, the CDR3 is TGTGCCAGCAGAAAGCCGGGACAGGCCTCCTACGAGCAGTACTTC. Translation: CASRKPGQASYEQYF.

At least ten counts were recorded for this clonotype. The chain has TRBV29-1 and TRBJ2-5; tentatively, D is TRBD1 (6 bases). CDR1 and CDR2 (germline): SQVTM, ANQGSEA. Trimming removed 5 bases at V and 4 bases at J, with 17 bases between. The CDR3 sequence is 14 residues long. CDR3 nucleotide sequence: TGCAGCGTTTTTTGGGGGCAGGGAGCAGAGACCCAGTACTTC. Translating it yields CSVFWGQGAETQYF.

This clonotype was counted many times. This chain links TRBV4-1 with TRBJ1-5; 9 nucleotides agree with TRBD1. V lost 0 bases to trimming and J lost 0 bases; unmatched junction nucleotides: 15. CDR1 is MGHRA and CDR2 is YSYEKL in the germline V gene. The CDR3 covers 21 residues. This CDR3 is CASSQDLIPDRGEGSNQPQHF. The CDR3 DNA reads as TGCGCCAGCAGCCAAGATCTTATACCGGACAGGGGCGAGGGTAGCAATCAGCCCCAGCATTTT.

This clonotype was detected ten times or more. The chain joins TRBV20-1 to TRBJ2-3; a possible D gene is TRBD1 (6 bases). V gave up 6 bases and J gave up 0 bases, with 7 bases separating them. CDR1 is DFQATT and CDR2 is SNEGSKA in the germline V gene (reference sequence). The CDR3 has 12 amino acids. This CDR3 reads CSARGSTDTQYF. CDR3 nucleotides: TGCAGTGCCAGGGGTAGCACAGATACGCAGTATTTT.

This clonotype has a count of ten or more. The chain carries TRBV6-5 and TRBJ1-2; 8 bases align to TRBD1. The germline V gene has CDR1 MNHEY and CDR2 SVGAGI. V shed 5 bases, J shed 7 bases, and the junction held 3 bases outside the gene matches. The CDR3 length is 12 residues. This CDR3 reads CASSTTGGGYTF. The CDR3 DNA reads TGTGCCAGCAGTACTACAGGGGGTGGCTACACCTTC.

This clonotype was detected many times. The chain joins TRBV12-3 or TRBV12-4 to TRBJ2-2; TRBD1 is a possible D gene (5 bases). V was clipped by 5 bases and J by 3 bases, with 16 bases between them. The CDR3 length is 16 residues. The CDR3 DNA reads as TGTGCCAGCAGTACTACCGCAGACAGATACACCGGGGAGCTGTTTTTT. Protein sequence: CASSTTADRYTGELFF.

This clonotype was recorded at least ten times. J is TRBJ1-3 and V is TRBV10-3; possibly TRBD1 for D (5 bases). V dropped 7 bases and J dropped 2 bases, with 15 bases sitting between them. This CDR3 contains 15 residues. Looked up from germline, CDR1 is ENHRY and CDR2 is SYGVKD. For the CDR3, the DNA is TGTGCCATCAAAGAGGGGATCGAACCTGGAAACACCATATATTTT. It specifies CAIKEGIEPGNTIYF.